This T cell receptor beta chain was recorded in a study of human thymus T cells. This CDR3 is 16 amino acids long. Germline V gives CDR1 SGHNT, CDR2 YYREEE (reference sequence). Trimming removed 4 bases from V and 4 bases from J, with 17 bases in between. Data came from immunoSEQ multiplex PCR; TCRdb stores just in-frame clones and leaves some out. The data hold roughly 60,000 clones, with approximately 93% observed a single time. The chain couples TRBV5-4 to TRBJ2-2; D is uncertain. The specimen was blood. The receptor's source is a boy under three years old with a congenital heart defect but otherwise immunologically healthy. Written as DNA, the CDR3 is TGTGCCAGCAGCCCACTCAAACAGAGTGGCACCGGGGAGCTGTTTTTT. This translates into CASSPLKQSGTGELFF.